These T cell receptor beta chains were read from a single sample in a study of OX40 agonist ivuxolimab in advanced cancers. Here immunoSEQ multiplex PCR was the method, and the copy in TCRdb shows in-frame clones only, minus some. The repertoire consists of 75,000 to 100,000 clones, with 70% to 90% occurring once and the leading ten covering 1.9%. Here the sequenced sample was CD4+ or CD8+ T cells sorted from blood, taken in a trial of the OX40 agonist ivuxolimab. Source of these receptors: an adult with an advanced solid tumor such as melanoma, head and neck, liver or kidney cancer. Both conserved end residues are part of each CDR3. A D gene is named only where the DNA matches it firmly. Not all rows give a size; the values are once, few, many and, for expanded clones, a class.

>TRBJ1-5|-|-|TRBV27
CASSLNQRREASQPQHF
TGTGCCAGTAGTCTAAACCAGCGCAGGGAGGCGAGTCAGCCCCAGCATTTT
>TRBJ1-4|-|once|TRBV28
CASSRSTNEKLFF
TGTGCCAGCAGTCGATCAACTAATGAAAAACTGTTTTTT
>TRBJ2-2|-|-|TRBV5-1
CASRSGSDTGELFF
TGCGCCAGCAGATCGGGGAGTGACACCGGGGAGCTGTTTTTT
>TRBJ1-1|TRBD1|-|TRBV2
CASSRQGGNTEAFF
TGTGCCAGCAGTCGACAGGGGGGTAACACTGAAGCTTTCTTT
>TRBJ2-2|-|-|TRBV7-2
CASSLGRVSGELFF
TGTGCCAGCAGCTTAGGGAGGGTGTCCGGGGAGCTGTTTTTT
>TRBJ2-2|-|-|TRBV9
CASSPRYGARDTGELFF
TGTGCCAGCAGCCCGCGATACGGGGCTCGGGACACCGGGGAGCTGTTTTTT
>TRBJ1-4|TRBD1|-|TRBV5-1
CASSEDRGPGKLFF
TGCGCCAGCAGCGAAGACAGGGGCCCCGGAAAACTGTTTTTT
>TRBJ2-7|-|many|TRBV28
CASSLGHSYEQYF
TGTGCCAGCAGTTTAGGACACTCCTACGAGCAGTACTTC
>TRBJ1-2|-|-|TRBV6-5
CASSPRGMSYTF
TGTGCCAGCAGTCCCCGGGGGATGAGCTACACCTTC
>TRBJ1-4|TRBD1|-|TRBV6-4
CASSDVTGANEKLFF
TGTGCCAGCAGTGACGTAACAGGGGCCAATGAAAAACTGTTTTTT
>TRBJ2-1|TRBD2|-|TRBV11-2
CASSDSGSSYNEQFF
TGTGCCAGCAGCGATAGCGGGAGCTCCTACAATGAGCAGTTCTTC
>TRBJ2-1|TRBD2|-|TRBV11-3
CASSLDSLAGVHEQFF
TGTGCCAGCAGCTTAGATTCACTAGCGGGAGTTCATGAGCAGTTCTTC
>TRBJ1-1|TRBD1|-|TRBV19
CASSRPEGARTEAFF
TGTGCCAGTAGTCGCCCAGAGGGGGCGCGAACTGAAGCTTTCTTT
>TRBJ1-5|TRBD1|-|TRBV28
CAGGTGRQPQHF
TGTGCCGGCGGGACAGGGCGGCAGCCCCAGCATTTT
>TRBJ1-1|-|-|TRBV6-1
CASKIGRDTEAFF
TGTGCCAGTAAGATCGGGCGGGACACTGAAGCTTTCTTT
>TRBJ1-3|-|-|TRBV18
CASSPPGRTGGNTIYF
TGTGCCAGCTCACCCCCGGGCCGGACTGGTGGAAACACCATATATTTT
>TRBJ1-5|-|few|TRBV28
CASMYNLGQPQHF
TGTGCCAGCATGTACAACCTGGGGCAGCCCCAGCATTTT
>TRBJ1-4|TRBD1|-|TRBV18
CASSRDRGRTNEKLFF
TGTGCCAGCTCACGTGACAGGGGGCGGACTAATGAAAAACTGTTTTTT
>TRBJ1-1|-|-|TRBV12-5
CASSGGNSEAFF
TGTGCTAGTAGTGGAGGGAACAGTGAAGCTTTCTTT
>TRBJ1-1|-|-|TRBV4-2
CASSQAGLNTEAFF
TGTGCCAGCAGCCAAGCAGGACTGAACACTGAAGCTTTCTTT
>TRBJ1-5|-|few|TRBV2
CASSGEQGNQPQHF
TGTGCCAGCAGTGGGGAACAGGGCAATCAGCCCCAGCATTTT
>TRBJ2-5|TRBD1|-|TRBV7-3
CASSPGGGGEKTQYF
TGTGCCAGCAGCCCAGGGGGCGGTGGGGAAAAGACCCAGTACTTC
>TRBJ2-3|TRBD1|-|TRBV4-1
CASSESGTAKAYF
TGCGCCAGCAGCGAATCCGGGACAGCCAAGGCGTATTTT
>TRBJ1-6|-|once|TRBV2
CASSVTGRQSPLHF
TGTGCCAGCAGCGTCACGGGGAGACAGTCACCCCTCCACTTT
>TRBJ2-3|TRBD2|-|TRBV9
CASTNGAGGTDTQYF
TGTGCCAGCACTAACGGGGCGGGGGGCACAGATACGCAGTATTTT
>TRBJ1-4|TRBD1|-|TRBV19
CASRRNGGQGNEKLFF
TGTGCCAGTAGGCGAAATGGGGGACAGGGAAATGAAAAACTGTTTTTT
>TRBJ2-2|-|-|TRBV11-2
CASSLTTELFF
TGTGCCAGCAGCTTAACTACGGAGCTGTTTTTT
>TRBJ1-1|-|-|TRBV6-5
CASRAGASNTEAFF
TGTGCCAGCAGGGCAGGGGCATCGAACACTGAAGCTTTCTTT